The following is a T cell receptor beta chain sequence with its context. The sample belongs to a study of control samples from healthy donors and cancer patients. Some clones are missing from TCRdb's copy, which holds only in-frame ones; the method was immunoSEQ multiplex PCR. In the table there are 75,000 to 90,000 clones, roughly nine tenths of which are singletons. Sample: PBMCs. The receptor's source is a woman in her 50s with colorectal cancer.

The CDR3 loop reads CASSLGGGQWEQYV. The DNA for the CDR3 is TGTGCCAGCAGCTTAGGAGGGGGCCAATGGGAGCAGTACGTC. This chain uses TRBV7-8 with TRBJ2-7, with 7 bases lining up with TRBD1. Germline lookup yields CDR1 SGHVS and CDR2 FQNEAQ. The CDR3 loop spans 14 amino acids. Trimming removed 1 base from V and 7 bases from J; junction bases left unmatched: 7.